This T cell receptor beta chain was captured in a study of shared clonotypes between healthy human individuals. Clones were sequenced by immunoSEQ multiplex PCR, and TCRdb holds only the in-frame ones, with some missing. Altogether some 1.5 million clones are present, approximately 98% being singletons, with the ten largest covering around 0.45%. Remarks on this clone: Its antigen remains unidentified.

There are 15 residues in the CDR3. The V gene's germline CDR1 is MDHEN and CDR2 SYDVKM. Between the trimmed V and J ends, which lost 6 bases and 4 bases, there was a span of 16 bases. General study results and limits: A limitation of the genetic and exposure-history diversity represented arose from few donors. Tissue TCR repertoires likely differ from these blood-only repertoires.

This TCR came from a man in his thirties or forties in good health. The chain employs TRBV28 and TRBJ2-1, with D possibly being TRBD1 (6 bases). Sequencing was performed on naive CD4+ T cells sorted from blood. Stated subset: CD45RA+ positively selected. The CDR3 DNA reads as TGTGCCAGCAGCAGAGGGACACTACTATACAATGAGCAGTTCTTC. This translates into CASSRGTLLYNEQFF.